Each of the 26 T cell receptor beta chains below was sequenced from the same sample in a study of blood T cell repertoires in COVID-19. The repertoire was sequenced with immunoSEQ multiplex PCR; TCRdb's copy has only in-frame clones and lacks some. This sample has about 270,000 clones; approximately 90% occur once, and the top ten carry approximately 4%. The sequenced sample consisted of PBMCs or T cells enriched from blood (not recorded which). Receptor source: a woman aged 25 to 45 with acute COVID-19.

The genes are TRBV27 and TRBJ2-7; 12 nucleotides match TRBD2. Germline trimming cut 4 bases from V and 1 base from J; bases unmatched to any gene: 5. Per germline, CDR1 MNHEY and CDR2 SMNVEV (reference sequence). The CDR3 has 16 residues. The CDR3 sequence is CASSSPTSGSSYEQYF. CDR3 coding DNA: TGTGCCAGCAGTTCCCCGACTAGCGGGAGTTCCTACGAGCAGTACTTC.

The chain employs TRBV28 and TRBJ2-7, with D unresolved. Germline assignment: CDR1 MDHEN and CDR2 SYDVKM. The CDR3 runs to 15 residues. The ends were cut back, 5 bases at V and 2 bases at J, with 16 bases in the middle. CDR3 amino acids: CASSNSQEGPYEQYF. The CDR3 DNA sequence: TGTGCCAGCAGTAATTCTCAGGAAGGCCCCTACGAGCAGTACTTC.

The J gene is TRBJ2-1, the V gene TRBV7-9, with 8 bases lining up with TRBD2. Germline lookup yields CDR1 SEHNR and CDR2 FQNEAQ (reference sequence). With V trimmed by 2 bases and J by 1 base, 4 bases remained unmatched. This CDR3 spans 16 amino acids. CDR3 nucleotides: TGTGCCAGCAGCTTACGTAGCGGGAAATCCTACAATGAGCAGTTCTTC. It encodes CASSLRSGKSYNEQFF.

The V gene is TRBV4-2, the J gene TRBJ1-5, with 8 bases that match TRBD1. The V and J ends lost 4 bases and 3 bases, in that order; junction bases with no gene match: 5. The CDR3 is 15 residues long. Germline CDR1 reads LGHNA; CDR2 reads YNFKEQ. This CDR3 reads CASSLDRGINQPQHF. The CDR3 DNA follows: TGTGCCAGCAGCCTCGACAGGGGTATCAATCAGCCCCAGCATTTT.

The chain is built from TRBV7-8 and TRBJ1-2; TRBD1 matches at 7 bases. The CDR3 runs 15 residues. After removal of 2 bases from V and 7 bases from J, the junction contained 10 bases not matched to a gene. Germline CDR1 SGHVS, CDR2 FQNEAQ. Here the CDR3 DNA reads TGTGCCAGCAGCTTAAAGGGACAGAACCCCCTTGGCTACACCTTC. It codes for CASSLKGQNPLGYTF.

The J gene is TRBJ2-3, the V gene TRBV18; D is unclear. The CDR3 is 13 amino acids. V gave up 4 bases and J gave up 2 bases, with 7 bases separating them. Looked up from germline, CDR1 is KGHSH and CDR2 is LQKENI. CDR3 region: CASSRDTTDTQYF. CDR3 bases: TGTGCCAGCTCACGAGACACCACAGATACGCAGTATTTT.

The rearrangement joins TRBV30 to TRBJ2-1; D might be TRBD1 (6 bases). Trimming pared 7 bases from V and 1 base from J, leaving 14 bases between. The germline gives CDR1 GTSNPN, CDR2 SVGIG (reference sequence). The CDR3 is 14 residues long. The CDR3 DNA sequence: TGTGCCTTGGGACAATCTATTTCCTACAATGAGCAGTTCTTC. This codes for CALGQSISYNEQFF. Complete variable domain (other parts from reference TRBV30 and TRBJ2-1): SQTIHQWPATLVQPVGSPLSLECTVEGTSNPNLYWYRQAAGRGLQLLFYSVGIGQISSEVPQNLSASRPQDRQFILSSKKLLLSDSGFYLCALGQSISYNEQFFGPGTRLTVL.

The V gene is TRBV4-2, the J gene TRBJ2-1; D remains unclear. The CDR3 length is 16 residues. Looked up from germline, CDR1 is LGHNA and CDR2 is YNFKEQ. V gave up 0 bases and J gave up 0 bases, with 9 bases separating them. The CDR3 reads CASSQDQAGSYNEQFF. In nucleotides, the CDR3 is TGTGCCAGCAGCCAAGATCAGGCTGGCTCCTACAATGAGCAGTTCTTC.

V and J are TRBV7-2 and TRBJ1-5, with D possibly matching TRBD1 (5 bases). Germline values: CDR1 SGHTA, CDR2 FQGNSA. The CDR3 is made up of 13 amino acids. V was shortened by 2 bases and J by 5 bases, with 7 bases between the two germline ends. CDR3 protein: CASSLWGDQPQHF. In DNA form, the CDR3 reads TGTGCCAGCAGCTTATGGGGCGATCAGCCCCAGCATTTT.

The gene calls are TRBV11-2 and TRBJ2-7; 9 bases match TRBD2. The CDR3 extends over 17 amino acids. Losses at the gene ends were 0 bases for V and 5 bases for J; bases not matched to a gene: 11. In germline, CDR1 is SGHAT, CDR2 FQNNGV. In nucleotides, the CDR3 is TGTGCCAGCAGCTTAGATCGATATAGCGGGAGCGTGGACGAGCAGTACTTC. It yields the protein CASSLDRYSGSVDEQYF.

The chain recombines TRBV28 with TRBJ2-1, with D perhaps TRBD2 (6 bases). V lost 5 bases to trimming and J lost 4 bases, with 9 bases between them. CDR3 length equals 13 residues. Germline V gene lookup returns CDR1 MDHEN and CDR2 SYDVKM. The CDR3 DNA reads TGTGCCAGCAGTGGGACTGCTTACAATGAGCAGTTCTTC. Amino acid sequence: CASSGTAYNEQFF.

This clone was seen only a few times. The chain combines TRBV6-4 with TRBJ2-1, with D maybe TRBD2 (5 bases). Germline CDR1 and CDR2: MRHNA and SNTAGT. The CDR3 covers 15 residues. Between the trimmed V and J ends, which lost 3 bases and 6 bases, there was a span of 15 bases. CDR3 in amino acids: CASSEVVATANEQFF. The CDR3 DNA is TGTGCCAGCAGTGAGGTGGTAGCGACTGCCAATGAGCAGTTCTTC.

CDR3 nucleotides: TGTGCCAGCAGCTTAGGACGGGAGACCTACAATGAGCAGTTCTTC. This translates into CASSLGRETYNEQFF. This chain connects TRBV11-3 to TRBJ2-1, with D tentatively TRBD2 (6 bases). This CDR3 has 15 residues. Trimming removed 1 base from V and 2 bases from J, with 9 bases in between. The germline CDR1 and CDR2 sequences are SGHNT and YENEEA. The full variable domain, its missing parts supplied by reference TRBV11-3 and TRBJ2-1, is EAGVVQSPRYKIIEKKQPVAFWCNPISGHNTLYWYLQNLGQGPELLIRYENEEAVDDSQLPKDRFSAERLKGVDSTLKIQPAELGDSAVYLCASSLGRETYNEQFFGPGTRLTVL.

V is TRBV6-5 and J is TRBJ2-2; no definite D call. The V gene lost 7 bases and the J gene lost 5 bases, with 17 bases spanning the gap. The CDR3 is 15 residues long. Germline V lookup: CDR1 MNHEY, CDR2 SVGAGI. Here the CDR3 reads CASTPLSPRTGELFF. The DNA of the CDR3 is TGTGCCAGCACCCCCCTCTCGCCGCGTACCGGGGAGCTGTTTTTT.

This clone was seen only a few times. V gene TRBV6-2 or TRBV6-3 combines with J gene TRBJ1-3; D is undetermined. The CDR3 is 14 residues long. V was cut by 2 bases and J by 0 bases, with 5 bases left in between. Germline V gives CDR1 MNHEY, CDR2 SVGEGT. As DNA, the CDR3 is TGTGCCAGCAGTTACGGGAGCTCTGGAAACACCATATATTTT. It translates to CASSYGSSGNTIYF.

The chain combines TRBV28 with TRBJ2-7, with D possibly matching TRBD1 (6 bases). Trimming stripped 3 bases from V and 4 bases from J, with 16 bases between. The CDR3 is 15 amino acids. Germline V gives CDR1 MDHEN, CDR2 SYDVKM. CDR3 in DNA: TGTGCCAGCAGTTTCCCACGCGGCAGGGGATACGAGCAGTACTTC. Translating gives CASSFPRGRGYEQYF.

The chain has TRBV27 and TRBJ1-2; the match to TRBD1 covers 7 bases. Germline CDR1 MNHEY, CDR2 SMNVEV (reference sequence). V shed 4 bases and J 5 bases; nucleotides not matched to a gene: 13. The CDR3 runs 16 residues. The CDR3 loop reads CASSSLLTTGSYGYTF. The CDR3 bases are TGTGCCAGCAGTTCCCTGTTAACGACAGGGTCTTATGGCTACACCTTC.

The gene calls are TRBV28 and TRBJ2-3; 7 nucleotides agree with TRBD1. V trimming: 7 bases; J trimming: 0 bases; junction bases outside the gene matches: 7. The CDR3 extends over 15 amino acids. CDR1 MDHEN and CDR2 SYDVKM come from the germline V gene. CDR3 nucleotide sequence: TGTGCCAGCACTCCCCGGGGACAGAGCACAGATACGCAGTATTTT. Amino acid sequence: CASTPRGQSTDTQYF.

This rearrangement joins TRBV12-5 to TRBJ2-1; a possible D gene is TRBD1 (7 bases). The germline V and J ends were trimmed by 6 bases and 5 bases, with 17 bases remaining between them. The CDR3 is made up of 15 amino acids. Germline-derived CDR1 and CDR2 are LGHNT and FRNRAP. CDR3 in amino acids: CASGQGDFFDNEQFF. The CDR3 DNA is TGTGCTAGTGGCCAGGGGGACTTCTTCGACAATGAGCAGTTCTTC.

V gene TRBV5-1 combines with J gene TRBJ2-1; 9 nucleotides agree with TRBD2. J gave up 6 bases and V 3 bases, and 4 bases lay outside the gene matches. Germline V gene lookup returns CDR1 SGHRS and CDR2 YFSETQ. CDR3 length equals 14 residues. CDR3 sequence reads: CASSWGTSPNEQFF. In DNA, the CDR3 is TGCGCCAGCAGCTGGGGGACTAGCCCCAATGAGCAGTTCTTC.

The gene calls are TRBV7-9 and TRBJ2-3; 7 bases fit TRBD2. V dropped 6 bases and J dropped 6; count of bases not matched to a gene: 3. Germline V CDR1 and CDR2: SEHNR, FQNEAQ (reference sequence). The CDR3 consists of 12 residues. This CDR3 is CASRRGGDTQYF. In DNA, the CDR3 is TGTGCCAGCAGGCGGGGAGGGGATACGCAGTATTTT.

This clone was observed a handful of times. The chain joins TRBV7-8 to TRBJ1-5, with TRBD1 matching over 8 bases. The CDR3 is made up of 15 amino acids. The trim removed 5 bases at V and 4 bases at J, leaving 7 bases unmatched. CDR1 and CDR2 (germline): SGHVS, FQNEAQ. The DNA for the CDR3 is TGTGCCAGCAGCCCCTCCAGGACAGGGAATCAGCCCCAGCATTTT. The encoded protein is CASSPSRTGNQPQHF.

CDR3 sequence (DNA): TGTGCCAGCACTTTAGACGACAGCCCCTACAATGAGCAGTTCTTC. Its translation: CASTLDDSPYNEQFF. J is TRBJ2-1 and V is TRBV13, with D perhaps matching TRBD1 (5 bases). V lost 7 bases to trimming and J lost 2 bases, with 15 bases between them. This CDR3 contains 15 residues. Germline CDR1 PRHDT, CDR2 FYEKMQ (reference sequence). The full variable domain, in which reference TRBV13 and TRBJ2-1 provide the parts outside the CDR3, is AAGVIQSPRHLIKEKRETATLKCYPIPRHDTVYWYQQGPGQDPQFLISFYEKMQSDKGSIPDRFSAQQFSDYHSELNMSSLELGDSALYFCASTLDDSPYNEQFFGPGTRLTVL.

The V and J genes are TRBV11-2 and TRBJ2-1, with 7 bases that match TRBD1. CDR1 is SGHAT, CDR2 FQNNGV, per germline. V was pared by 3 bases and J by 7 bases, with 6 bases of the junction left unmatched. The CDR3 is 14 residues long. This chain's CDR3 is CASSFYRGGNEQFF. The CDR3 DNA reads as TGTGCCAGCAGCTTTTACAGGGGCGGGAATGAGCAGTTCTTC.

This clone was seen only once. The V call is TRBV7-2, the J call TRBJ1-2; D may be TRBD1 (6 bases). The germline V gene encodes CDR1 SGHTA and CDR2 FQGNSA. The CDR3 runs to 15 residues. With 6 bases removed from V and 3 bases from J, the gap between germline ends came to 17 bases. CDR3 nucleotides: TGTGCCAGCAGGCGAGGGGGGGTCGGGGACTATGGCTACACCTTC. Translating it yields CASRRGGVGDYGYTF.

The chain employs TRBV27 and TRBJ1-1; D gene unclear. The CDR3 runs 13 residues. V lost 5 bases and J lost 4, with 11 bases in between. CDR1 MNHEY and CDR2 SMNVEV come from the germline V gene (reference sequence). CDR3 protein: CASSPYAGTEAFF. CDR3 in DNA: TGTGCCAGCAGTCCTTACGCAGGCACTGAAGCTTTCTTT.